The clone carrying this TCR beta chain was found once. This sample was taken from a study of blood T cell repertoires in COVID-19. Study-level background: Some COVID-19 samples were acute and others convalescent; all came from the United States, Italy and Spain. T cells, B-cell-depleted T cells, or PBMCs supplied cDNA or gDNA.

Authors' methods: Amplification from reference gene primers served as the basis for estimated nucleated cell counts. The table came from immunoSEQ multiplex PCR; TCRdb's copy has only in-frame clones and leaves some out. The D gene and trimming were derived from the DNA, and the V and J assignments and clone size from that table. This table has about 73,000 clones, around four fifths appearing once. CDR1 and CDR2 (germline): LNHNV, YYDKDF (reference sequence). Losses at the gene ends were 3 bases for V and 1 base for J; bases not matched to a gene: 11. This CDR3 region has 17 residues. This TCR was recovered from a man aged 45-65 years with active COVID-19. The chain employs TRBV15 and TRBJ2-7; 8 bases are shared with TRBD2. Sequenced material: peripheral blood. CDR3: CATSSTATSVESYEQYF. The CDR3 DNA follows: TGTGCCACCAGCAGTACAGCGACTAGCGTTGAGTCCTACGAGCAGTACTTC.